The T cell receptor beta chain described here comes from a study of read filtering for tumor transcriptome and immune sequencing. Note on this clonotype: Its antigen remains unknown.

From about 0.4 ug of RNA, a library with molecular barcoded alpha/delta and beta/gamma adaptors was made. TCRdb fed the reads into MiXCR, producing one record per CDR3 protein. Of more than 100,000 distinct CDR3 sequences listed, about 13% were seen once; the top ten hold about 7.7%. Study-wide points: Compared with RNA-seq, IR-seq gave much higher clonotype depth and reliability. The sorted CD138-negative fraction was a mixed bone marrow immune population, not purified T cells. Approximately 80% of IR-seq clonotypes had one read, totaling around 4% of reads; RNA-seq: 74.6% and 44.6%.

The CDR3 runs to 12 residues. Trimming shortened V by 11 bases and J by 7 bases, and 17 bases separated the two germline ends. This sequence joins TRBV12-3 or TRBV12-4 and TRBJ1-1; no reliable D call. Specimen: a population of CD138-negative cells sorted from bone marrow. The sequence came from a donor aged 40 or over with multiple myeloma. CDR3 amino acids: CARTPRGVEAFF. The CDR3 coding sequence is TGTGCCCGCACCCCCCGCGGGGTTGAAGCTTTCTTT.